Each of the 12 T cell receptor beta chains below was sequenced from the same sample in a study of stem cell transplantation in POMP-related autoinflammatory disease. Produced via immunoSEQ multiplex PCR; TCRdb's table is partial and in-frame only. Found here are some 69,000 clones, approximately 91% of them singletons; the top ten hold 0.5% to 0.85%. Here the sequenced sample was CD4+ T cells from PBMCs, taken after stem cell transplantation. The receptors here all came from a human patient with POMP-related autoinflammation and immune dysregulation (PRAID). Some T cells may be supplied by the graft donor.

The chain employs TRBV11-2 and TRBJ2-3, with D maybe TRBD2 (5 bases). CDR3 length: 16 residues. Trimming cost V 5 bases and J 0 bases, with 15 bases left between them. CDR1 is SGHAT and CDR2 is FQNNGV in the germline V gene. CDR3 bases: TGTGCCAGCAGCCCTGGGAGAGGTAGTAGCACAGATACGCAGTATTTT. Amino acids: CASSPGRGSSTDTQYF.

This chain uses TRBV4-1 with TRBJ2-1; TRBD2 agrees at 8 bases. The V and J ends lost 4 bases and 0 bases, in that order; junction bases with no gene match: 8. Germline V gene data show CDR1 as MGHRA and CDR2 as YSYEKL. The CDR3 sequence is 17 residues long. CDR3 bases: TGCGCCAGCAGCCGCGTAGGACTAGCCGACTCCTACAATGAGCAGTTCTTC. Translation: CASSRVGLADSYNEQFF.

CDR3 sequence (DNA): TGTGCCAGCAGCGGGGACAGGGGGCCCTACAATGAGCAGTTCTTC. This translates into CASSGDRGPYNEQFF. The chain combines TRBV5-6 with TRBJ2-1, with 12 bases matching TRBD1. Germline CDR1 reads SGHDT; CDR2 reads YYEEEE. V gave up 4 bases and J gave up 2 bases; unmatched junction bases: 1. The CDR3 sequence is 15 residues long.

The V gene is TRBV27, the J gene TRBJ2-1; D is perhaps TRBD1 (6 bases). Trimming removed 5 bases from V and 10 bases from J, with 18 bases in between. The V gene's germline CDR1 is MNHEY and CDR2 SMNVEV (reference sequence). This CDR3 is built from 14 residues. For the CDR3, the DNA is TGTGCCAGCAGTCCGGAATTACAGGGTCGGGAGCAGTTCTTC. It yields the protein CASSPELQGREQFF.

The CDR3 DNA reads TGTGCCAGCAGCAATAGCGGGAGATACGAGCAGTACTTC. Translated, it gives CASSNSGRYEQYF. The chain combines TRBV6-5 with TRBJ2-7; 9 bases map to TRBD2. This CDR3 has 13 residues. Germline V gives CDR1 MNHEY, CDR2 SVGAGI. J was trimmed by 4 bases and V by 6 bases; bases with no gene match: 4.

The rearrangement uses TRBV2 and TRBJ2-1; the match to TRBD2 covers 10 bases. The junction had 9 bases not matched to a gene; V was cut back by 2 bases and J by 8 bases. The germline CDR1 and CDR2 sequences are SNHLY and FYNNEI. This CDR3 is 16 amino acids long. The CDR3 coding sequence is TGTGCCAGCAGTGAACTGGCTAGCGGGAGTGGGGATGAGCAGTTCTTC. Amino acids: CASSELASGSGDEQFF.

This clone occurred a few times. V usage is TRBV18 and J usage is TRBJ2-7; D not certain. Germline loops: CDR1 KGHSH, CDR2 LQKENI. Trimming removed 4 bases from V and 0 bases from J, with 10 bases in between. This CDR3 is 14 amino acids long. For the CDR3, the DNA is TGTGCCAGCTCACAACTTGTTTCCTCCTACGAGCAGTACTTC. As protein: CASSQLVSSYEQYF.

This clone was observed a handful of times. The chain's CDR3 is CASSTGGRRGNQPQHF. The CDR3 DNA follows: TGTGCCAGTAGTACTGGAGGTAGAAGGGGGAATCAGCCCCAGCATTTT. V gene TRBV19 combines with J gene TRBJ1-5, with a tentative D call TRBD1 (6 bases). V was cut by 4 bases and J by 4 bases, with 17 bases left in between. The CDR3 spans 16 residues. Germline-derived CDR1 and CDR2 are LNHDA and SQIVND (reference sequence).

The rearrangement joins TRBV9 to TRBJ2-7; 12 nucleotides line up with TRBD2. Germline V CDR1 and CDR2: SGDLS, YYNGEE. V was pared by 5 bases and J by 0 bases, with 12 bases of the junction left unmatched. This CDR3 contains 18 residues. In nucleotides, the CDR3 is TGTGCCAGCAGGGGGCGCCCGGGACTAGCGGGTTCCTCCTACGAGCAGTACTTC. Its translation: CASRGRPGLAGSSYEQYF.

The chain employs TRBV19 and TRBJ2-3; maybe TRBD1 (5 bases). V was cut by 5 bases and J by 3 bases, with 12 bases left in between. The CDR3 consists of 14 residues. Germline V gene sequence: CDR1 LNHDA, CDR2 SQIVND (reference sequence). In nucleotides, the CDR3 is TGTGCCAGTAGTGCACACCCAGGGACAGATACGCAGTATTTT. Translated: CASSAHPGTDTQYF.

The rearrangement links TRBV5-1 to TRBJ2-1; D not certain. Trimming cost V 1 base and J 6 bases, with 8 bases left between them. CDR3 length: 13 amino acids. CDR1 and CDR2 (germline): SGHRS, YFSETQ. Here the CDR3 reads CASSLRSGNEQFF. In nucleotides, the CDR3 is TGCGCCAGCAGCTTGAGAAGTGGCAATGAGCAGTTCTTC.

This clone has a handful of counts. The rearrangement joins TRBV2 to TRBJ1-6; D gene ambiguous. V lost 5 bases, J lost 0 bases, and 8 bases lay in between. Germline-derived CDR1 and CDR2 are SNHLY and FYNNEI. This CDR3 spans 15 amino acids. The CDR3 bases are TGTGCCAGCAGTTCGCAGAGCTCCTATAATTCACCCCTCCACTTT. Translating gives CASSSQSSYNSPLHF.